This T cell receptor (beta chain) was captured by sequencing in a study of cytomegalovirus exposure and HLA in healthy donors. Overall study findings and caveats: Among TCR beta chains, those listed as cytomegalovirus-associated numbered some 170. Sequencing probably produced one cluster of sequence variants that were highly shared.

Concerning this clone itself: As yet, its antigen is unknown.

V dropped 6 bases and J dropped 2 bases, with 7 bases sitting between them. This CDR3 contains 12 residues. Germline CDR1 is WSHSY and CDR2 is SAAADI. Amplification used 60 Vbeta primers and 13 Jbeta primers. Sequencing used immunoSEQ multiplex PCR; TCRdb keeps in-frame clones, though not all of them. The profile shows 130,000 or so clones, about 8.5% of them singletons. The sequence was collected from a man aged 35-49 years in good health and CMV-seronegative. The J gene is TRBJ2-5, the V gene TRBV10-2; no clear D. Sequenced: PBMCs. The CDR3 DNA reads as TGCGCCAGCAGCTTTCGTCAAGAGACCCAGTACTTC. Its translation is CASSFRQETQYF.